This note documents a single T cell receptor beta chain sequence. What it recognizes is unknown. Since all of the isolated RNA was reverse transcribed, expressed TCRB transcripts were what got sequenced. TCRdb keeps only in-frame clones here, not all; method: immunoSEQ multiplex PCR. The sample consists of around 340,000 clones, 9.3% of them appearing once. These data belong to a study of beta chain features in type 1 diabetes. Background on the study: The samples had about 110,000,000 sorted cells examined in all.

This CDR3 spans 15 amino acids. The germline V gene has CDR1 SGHDN and CDR2 FVKESK. Between the trimmed V and J ends, which lost 5 bases and 5 bases, there was a span of 19 bases. Regarding the study as a whole: For Type 1 diabetes patients, all four CD4+ subsets carried TCRB CDR3s that were moderately but significantly shorter.

Sequenced sample: central memory CD4+ T cells from blood. This chain joins TRBV14 and TRBJ2-7; a possible D gene is TRBD2 (5 bases). This receptor was obtained from a man aged 30-40 years with type 1 diabetes. CDR3 sequence: CASSKKRPRSDEQYF. The CDR3 region has the DNA TGTGCCAGCAGCAAAAAGCGGCCCAGGTCCGACGAGCAGTACTTC.